This T cell receptor (beta chain) is from a study of blood T cells in healthy people across ages. Notes on the study in general: Among T cells, TCR beta diversity per million cells dropped roughly linearly as age rose.

PCR was performed a second time for about 6 to 12 cycles using a sample-barcoded 5' primer and a J-beta primer mix. TCRdb called the 5' RACE reads again in MiXCR, with one record for every CDR3 protein. The table has around 1,600,000 distinct CDR3 sequences, approximately 43% seen once; the top ten hold about 4%. Healthy Caucasian individuals from Russia aged about 6 to 95 were enrolled as donors. On this clonotype: Its antigen remains unidentified.

Specimen: blood. This clonotype originated in a woman between 18 and 30 years old in good health.

The DNA of the CDR3 is TGTGCCAGCAGCTTGGTTCTAGCGGGGGTGGCCTACAATGAGCAGTTCTTC. It yields the protein CASSLVLAGVAYNEQFF. The rearrangement uses TRBV7-9 and TRBJ2-1; 10 bases align to TRBD2. From germline, CDR1 is SEHNR and CDR2 FQNEAQ (reference sequence). This CDR3 is 17 amino acids long. The trim removed 3 bases at V and 2 bases at J, leaving 7 bases unmatched.